What follows is one T cell receptor beta chain and its context. CDR3 length: 17 amino acids. Germline CDR1 and CDR2: LNHDA and SQIVND (reference sequence). J gave up 0 bases and V 7 bases, and 12 bases lay outside the gene matches. Repertoires were generated with immunoSEQ multiplex PCR, while TCRdb's copy carries only in-frame clones and drops some. Of some 370,000 clones in the sample, about 90% were seen once. These data belong to a study of blood T cell repertoires in COVID-19. Background on the study: Spain, Italy and the United States supplied samples that represented acute and convalescent COVID-19. Sources were T cells, B-cell-depleted T cells, or PBMCs; the material itself was cDNA or gDNA.

The source material was peripheral blood. This sequence joins TRBV19 and TRBJ2-3, with 8 positions matching TRBD2. The source of this sequence is a man younger than 30 with active or convalescent COVID-19. The CDR3 protein is CASTHLERGQSTDTQYF. DNA for the CDR3: TGTGCCAGTACCCATCTTGAGCGGGGGCAAAGCACAGATACGCAGTATTTT. The entire variable domain, with the rest obtained from reference TRBV19 and TRBJ2-3, is as follows: DGGITQSPKYLFRKEGQNVTLSCEQNLNHDAMYWYRQDPGQGLRLIYYSQIVNDFQKGDIAEGYSVSREKKESFPLTVTSAQKNPTAFYLCASTHLERGQSTDTQYFGPGTRLTVL.